The 14 T cell receptor beta chains presented below share a single source sample, sequenced in a study of PD-1 blockade in classical Hodgkin lymphoma. The protocol was immunoSEQ multiplex PCR, while the TCRdb copy is restricted to in-frame clones and leaves out a portion. The table records around 13,000 clones, around 80% of them present only once. Each patient's relapse followed autologous stem cell transplantation, and brentuximab vedotin exposure varied. This specimen was peripheral blood mononuclear cells (PBMCs), taken at baseline. The receptors here all came from a human donor with classical Hodgkin lymphoma.

CDR3 DNA: TGCGCCAGCAGCTTGCCCAGGTGGCAAGGGACTAGCGGGCAAACCTACGAGCAGTACTTC. Encoded protein: CASSLPRWQGTSGQTYEQYF. The chain couples TRBV5-1 to TRBJ2-7; TRBD2 agrees at 12 bases. CDR1 is SGHRS and CDR2 is YFSETQ in the germline V gene. The CDR3 runs 20 residues. V trimming: 1 base; J trimming: 2 bases; junction bases outside the gene matches: 16.

The J gene is TRBJ2-1, the V gene TRBV27; D is ambiguous. V was clipped by 1 base and J by 0 bases, with 7 bases between them. The CDR3 has 15 residues. Germline V CDR1 and CDR2: MNHEY, SMNVEV (reference sequence). CDR3 bases: TGTGCCAGCAGTTTATATCAGAGCTCCTACAATGAGCAGTTCTTC. Translated, it gives CASSLYQSSYNEQFF.

This clone was counted once. The CDR3 loop reads CASSLGQGLFTDTQYF. CDR3 nucleotide sequence: TGCGCCAGCAGCTTGGGACAGGGCTTATTCACAGATACGCAGTATTTT. The chain is built from TRBV5-1 and TRBJ2-3; TRBD1 matches 7 bases. The CDR3 is made up of 16 amino acids. Germline V gene lookup returns CDR1 SGHRS and CDR2 YFSETQ. The trim removed 0 bases at V and 2 bases at J, leaving 6 bases unmatched.

V and J are TRBV5-1 and TRBJ1-3, with D unresolved. Trimming removed 5 bases from V and 4 bases from J, with 13 bases in between. CDR3 length: 14 amino acids. Germline V gives CDR1 SGHRS, CDR2 YFSETQ. CDR3 region: CASSGRTQGNTIYF. The DNA of the CDR3 is TGCGCCAGCAGTGGCAGAACCCAAGGAAACACCATATATTTT.

V is TRBV2 and J is TRBJ1-2, with D hard to call. CDR3 length: 12 residues. Germline CDR1 and CDR2: SNHLY and FYNNEI. The V end lost 4 bases, the J end lost 2 bases, and 5 bases lay between the germline ends. The CDR3, as DNA: TGTGCCAGCAGTGCTGAGAACTATGGCTACACCTTC. Translating it yields CASSAENYGYTF. The whole variable domain, remainder taken from reference TRBV2 and TRBJ1-2, is EPEVTQTPSHQVTQMGQEVILRCVPISNHLYFYWYRQILGQKVEFLVSFYNNEISEKSEIFDDQFSVERPDGSNFTLKIRSTKLEDSAMYFCASSAENYGYTFGSGTRLTVV.

CDR3 sequence (DNA): TGTGCCAGCAGCCAGAACTTGATAGCGGGGGTCGAGACCCAGTACTTC. Protein product: CASSQNLIAGVETQYF. The chain employs TRBV5-4 and TRBJ2-5, with TRBD2 identical over 9 bases. J was trimmed by 5 bases and V by 4 bases; bases with no gene match: 12. Germline V gene sequence: CDR1 SGHNT, CDR2 YYREEE (reference sequence). CDR3 length equals 16 residues. Based on the CDR3 plus reference TRBV5-4 and TRBJ2-5, the full variable domain is ETGVTQSPTHLIKTRGQQVTLRCSSQSGHNTVSWYQQALGQGPQFIFQYYREEENGRGNFPPRFSGLQFPNYSSELNVNALELDDSALYLCASSQNLIAGVETQYFGPGTRLLVL.

The chain has TRBV11-2 and TRBJ1-2; D not resolved. Per the germline V gene, CDR1 is SGHAT and CDR2 is FQNNGV. The CDR3 covers 17 residues. V gave up 6 bases and J gave up 2 bases, with 22 bases separating them. DNA of the CDR3: TGTGCCAGCAGAATGCGAGCGGGAACCGAATACAACTATGGCTACACCTTC. Translated, it gives CASRMRAGTEYNYGYTF. The full variable domain, completed using reference TRBV11-2 and TRBJ1-2, is EAGVAQSPRYKIIEKRQSVAFWCNPISGHATLYWYQQILGQGPKLLIQFQNNGVVDDSQLPKDRFSAERLKGVDSTLKIQPAKLEDSAVYLCASRMRAGTEYNYGYTFGSGTRLTVV.

The chain is built from TRBV27 and TRBJ1-2; D call uncertain. V lost 2 bases to trimming and J lost 5 bases, with 15 bases between them. The length of the CDR3 is 15 residues. CDR1 is MNHEY and CDR2 is SMNVEV in the germline V gene (reference sequence). The CDR3 nucleotides read TGTGCCAGCAGTTTAATGGCAGGAATATCATATGGCTACACCTTC. This sequence encodes CASSLMAGISYGYTF.

The chain uses TRBV5-1 and TRBJ2-1; 10 bases agree with TRBD2. The CDR3 consists of 16 residues. CDR1 is SGHRS and CDR2 is YFSETQ in the germline V gene. With V trimmed by 1 base and J by 3 bases, 4 bases remained unmatched. The DNA of the CDR3 is TGCGCCAGCAGCTTGTCGTGGACTAGCGGCTACAATGAGCAGTTCTTC. This sequence encodes CASSLSWTSGYNEQFF.

The chain has TRBV7-9 and TRBJ2-5, with 8 bases aligning to TRBD2. CDR1 and CDR2 (germline): SEHNR, FQNEAQ (reference sequence). CDR3 length: 14 amino acids. J was trimmed by 5 bases and V by 7 bases; bases with no gene match: 9. The CDR3 DNA sequence: TGTGCCAGCACCTACGGGGGGGGAATGGAGACCCAGTACTTC. This translates into CASTYGGGMETQYF.

The chain couples TRBV28 to TRBJ1-2; D is uncertain. Deletions cut 5 bases from V and 3 bases from J, with 1 base between. Germline loops: CDR1 MDHEN, CDR2 SYDVKM. The CDR3 loop spans 10 amino acids. The CDR3 DNA reads TGTGCCAGCAGTGACTATGGCTACACCTTC. It codes for CASSDYGYTF.

The J gene is TRBJ2-5, the V gene TRBV7-9; tentatively, D is TRBD1 (6 bases). The germline CDR1 and CDR2 sequences are SEHNR and FQNEAQ (reference sequence). Trimming took off 1 base at V and 5 bases at J, with 8 bases between the two ends. The CDR3 is 13 amino acids. The CDR3 region is CASSLEGVETQYF. The CDR3 nucleotides are TGTGCCAGCAGCTTAGAGGGGGTGGAGACCCAGTACTTC.

V is TRBV13 and J is TRBJ2-1, with D perhaps matching TRBD1 (6 bases). Germline-derived CDR1 and CDR2 are PRHDT and FYEKMQ (reference sequence). V lost 4 bases to trimming and J lost 5 bases, with 15 bases between them. The CDR3 runs to 15 residues. The CDR3 nucleotides are TGTGCCAGCAGCTCGATCACAGGGCTCAACAATGAGCAGTTCTTC. Protein: CASSSITGLNNEQFF.

The chain is built from TRBV7-8 and TRBJ2-1; 9 nucleotides line up with TRBD2. The germline CDR1 and CDR2 sequences are SGHVS and FQNEAQ. After removal of 3 bases from V and 7 bases from J, the junction contained 7 bases not matched to a gene. This CDR3 is built from 15 residues. The CDR3 DNA reads as TGTGCCAGCAGCTTTGCGGGGGGGCCGTTGAATGAGCAGTTCTTC. Translated: CASSFAGGPLNEQFF.